This T cell receptor (beta chain) was profiled in a study of patients and donors after allogeneic stem cell transplantation. With regard to this clonotype: One base away lies a much larger clone, so this may be a sequencing read error.

CDR3 length equals 11 residues. V was clipped by 6 bases and J by 3 bases, with 6 bases between them. Germline V lookup: CDR1 MNHEY, CDR2 SVGEGT. TCRdb independently ran MiXCR on the RT-PCR reads; one entry per CDR3 protein. The sample lists over 150,000 distinct CDR3 sequences, 30% occurring once. The sequenced material came from blood, either unsorted or a sorted T cell fraction (not recorded which). The chain is built from TRBV6-2 or TRBV6-3 and TRBJ2-7; no reliable D call. This TCR derives from a human donor who was either an allogeneic HSCT recipient or a stem cell or donor lymphocyte infusion donor (not recorded which). It is not recorded whose cells these are; they may come from a transplant donor. The CDR3 region is CASSPFYEQYF. As DNA, the CDR3 is TGTGCCAGCAGCCCCTTCTACGAGCAGTACTTC.